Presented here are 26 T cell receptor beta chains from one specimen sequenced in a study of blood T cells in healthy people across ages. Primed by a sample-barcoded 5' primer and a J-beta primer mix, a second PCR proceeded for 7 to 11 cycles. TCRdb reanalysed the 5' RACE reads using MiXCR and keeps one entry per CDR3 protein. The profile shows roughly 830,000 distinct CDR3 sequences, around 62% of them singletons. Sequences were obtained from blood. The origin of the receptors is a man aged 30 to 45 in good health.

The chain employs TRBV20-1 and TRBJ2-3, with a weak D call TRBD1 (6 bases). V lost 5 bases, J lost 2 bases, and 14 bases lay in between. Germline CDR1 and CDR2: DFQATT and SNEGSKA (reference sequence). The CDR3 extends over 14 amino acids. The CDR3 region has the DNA TGCAGTGCTCACGGGACACTAAACACAGATACGCAGTATTTT. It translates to CSAHGTLNTDTQYF.

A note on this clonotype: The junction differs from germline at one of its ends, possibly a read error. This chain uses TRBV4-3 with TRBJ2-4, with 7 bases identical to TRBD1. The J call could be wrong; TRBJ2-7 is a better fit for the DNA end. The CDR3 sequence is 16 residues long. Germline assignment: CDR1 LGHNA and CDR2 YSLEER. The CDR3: CAGSQGTQGPTYEQYF. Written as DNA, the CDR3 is TGCGCCGGCAGCCAAGGAACACAGGGGCCTACCTACGAGCAGTACTTC.

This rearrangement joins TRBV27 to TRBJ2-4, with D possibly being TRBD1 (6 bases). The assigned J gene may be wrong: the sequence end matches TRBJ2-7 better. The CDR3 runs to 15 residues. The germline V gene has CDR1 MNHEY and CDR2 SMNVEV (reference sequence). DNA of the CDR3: TGTGCCAGCAGTTTAGGACTCACAGGGTCCTACGAGCAGTACTTC. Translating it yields CASSLGLTGSYEQYF.

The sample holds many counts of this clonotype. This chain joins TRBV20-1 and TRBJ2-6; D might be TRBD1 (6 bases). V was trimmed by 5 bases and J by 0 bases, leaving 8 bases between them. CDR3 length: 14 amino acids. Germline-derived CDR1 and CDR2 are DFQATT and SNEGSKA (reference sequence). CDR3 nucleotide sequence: TGCAGTGCTCAGACAGGCTCTGGGGCCAACGTCCTGACTTTC. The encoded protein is CSAQTGSGANVLTF.

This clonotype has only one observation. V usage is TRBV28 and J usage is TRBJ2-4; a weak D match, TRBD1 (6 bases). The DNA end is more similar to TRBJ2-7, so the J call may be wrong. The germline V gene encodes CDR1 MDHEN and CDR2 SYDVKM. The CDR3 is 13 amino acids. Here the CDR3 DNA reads TGTGCCAGCAGTGATAGGGGGTATAACGAGCAGTACTTC. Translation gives CASSDRGYNEQYF.

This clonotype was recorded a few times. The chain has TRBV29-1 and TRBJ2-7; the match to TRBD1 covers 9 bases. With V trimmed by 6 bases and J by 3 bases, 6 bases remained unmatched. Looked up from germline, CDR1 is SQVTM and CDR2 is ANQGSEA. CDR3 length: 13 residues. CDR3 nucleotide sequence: TGCAGCGTCGAGCCGGGACAGGGCTACGAGCAGTACTTC. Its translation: CSVEPGQGYEQYF.

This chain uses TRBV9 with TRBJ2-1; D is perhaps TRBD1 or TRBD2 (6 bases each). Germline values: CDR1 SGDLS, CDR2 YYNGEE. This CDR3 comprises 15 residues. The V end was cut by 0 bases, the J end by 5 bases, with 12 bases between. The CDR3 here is CASSVVGGPHNEQFF. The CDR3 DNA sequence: TGTGCCAGCAGCGTAGTAGGGGGGCCCCACAATGAGCAGTTCTTC.

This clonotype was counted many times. The CDR3 DNA reads as TGCAGCGTTGAAGCCTTCGGGACTAGTGCAGATACGCAGTATTTT. Translation gives CSVEAFGTSADTQYF. The J gene is TRBJ2-3, the V gene TRBV29-1; 8 bases match TRBD2. This CDR3 has 15 residues. The J segment lost 4 bases and the V segment lost 1 base, leaving 7 bases of the junction unmatched. Germline V lookup: CDR1 SQVTM, CDR2 ANQGSEA.

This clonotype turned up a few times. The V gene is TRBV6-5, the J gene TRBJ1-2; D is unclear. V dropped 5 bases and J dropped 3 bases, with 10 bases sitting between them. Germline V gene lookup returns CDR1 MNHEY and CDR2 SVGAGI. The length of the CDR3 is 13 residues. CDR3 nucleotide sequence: TGTGCCAGCAGTACCCCGACGGACTATGGCTACACCTTC. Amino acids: CASSTPTDYGYTF.

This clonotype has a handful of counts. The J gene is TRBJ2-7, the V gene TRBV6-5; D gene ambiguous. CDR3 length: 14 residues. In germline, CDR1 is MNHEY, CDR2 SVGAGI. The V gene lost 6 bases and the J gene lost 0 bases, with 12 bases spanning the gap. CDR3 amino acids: CASRMDGFSYEQYF. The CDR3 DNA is TGTGCCAGCAGAATGGACGGATTCTCCTACGAGCAGTACTTC.

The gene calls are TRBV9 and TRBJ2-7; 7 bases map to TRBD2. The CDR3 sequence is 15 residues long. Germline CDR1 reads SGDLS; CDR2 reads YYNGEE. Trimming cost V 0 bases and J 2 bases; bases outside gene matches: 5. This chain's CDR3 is CASSVALAETYEQYF. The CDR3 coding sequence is TGTGCCAGCAGCGTAGCGCTAGCGGAGACCTACGAGCAGTACTTC. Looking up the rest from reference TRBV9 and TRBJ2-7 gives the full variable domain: DSGVTQTPKHLITATGQRVTLRCSPRSGDLSVYWYQQSLDQGLQFLIQYYNGEERAKGNILERFSAQQFPDLHSELNLSSLELGDSALYFCASSVALAETYEQYFGPGTRLTVT.

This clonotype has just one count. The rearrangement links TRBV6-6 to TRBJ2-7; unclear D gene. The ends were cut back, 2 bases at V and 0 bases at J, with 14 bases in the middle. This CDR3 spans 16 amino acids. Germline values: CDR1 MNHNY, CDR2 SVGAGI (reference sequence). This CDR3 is CASSYDPARSSYEQYF. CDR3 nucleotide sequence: TGTGCCAGCAGTTACGACCCGGCTAGGTCCTCCTACGAGCAGTACTTC.

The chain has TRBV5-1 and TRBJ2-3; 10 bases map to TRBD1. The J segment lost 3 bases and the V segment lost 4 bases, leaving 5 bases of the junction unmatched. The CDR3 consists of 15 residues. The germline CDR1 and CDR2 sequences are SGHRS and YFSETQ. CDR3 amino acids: CASSAGQGWTDTQYF. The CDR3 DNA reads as TGCGCCAGCAGCGCGGGACAGGGGTGGACAGATACGCAGTATTTT.

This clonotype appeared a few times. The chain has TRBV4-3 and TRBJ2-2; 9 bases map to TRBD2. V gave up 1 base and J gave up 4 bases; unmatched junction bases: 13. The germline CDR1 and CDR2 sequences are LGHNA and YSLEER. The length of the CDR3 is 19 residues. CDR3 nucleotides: TGCGCCAGCAGCCAAGCCTTTGGGGGGCTAGCGGGGATCACCGGGGAGCTGTTTTTT. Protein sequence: CASSQAFGGLAGITGELFF.

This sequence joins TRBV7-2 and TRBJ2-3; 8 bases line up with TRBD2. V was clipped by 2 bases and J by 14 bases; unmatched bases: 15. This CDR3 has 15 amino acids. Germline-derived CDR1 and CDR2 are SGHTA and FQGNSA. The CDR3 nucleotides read TGTGCCAGCAGCTTACATTCGGGGGGGGATGGTGCGCGGTATTTT. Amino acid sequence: CASSLHSGGDGARYF.

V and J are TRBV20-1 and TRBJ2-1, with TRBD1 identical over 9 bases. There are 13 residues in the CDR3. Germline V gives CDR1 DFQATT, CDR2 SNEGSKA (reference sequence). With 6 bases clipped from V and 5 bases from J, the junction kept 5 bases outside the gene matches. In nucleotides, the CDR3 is TGCAGTGCCCCGGGACAGGGCCACAATGAGCAGTTCTTC. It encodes CSAPGQGHNEQFF.

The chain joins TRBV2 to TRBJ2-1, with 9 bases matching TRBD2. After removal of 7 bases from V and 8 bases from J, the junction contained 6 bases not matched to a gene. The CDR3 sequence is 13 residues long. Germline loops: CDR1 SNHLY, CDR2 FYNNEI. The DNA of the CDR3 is TGTGCCAGCAAAGATAGCGGGGGTTATGAGCAGTTCTTC. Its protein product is CASKDSGGYEQFF.

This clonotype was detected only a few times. CDR3 bases: TGCGCCAGCAGCCCCCCAAGGACAGGGGGGGACAATGAGCAGTTCTTC. Amino acid sequence: CASSPPRTGGDNEQFF. V is TRBV5-1 and J is TRBJ2-1; 10 bases agree with TRBD1. Germline CDR1 is SGHRS and CDR2 is YFSETQ. Trimming took 4 bases from V and 5 from J; bases not matched to a gene: 9. CDR3 size: 16 residues.

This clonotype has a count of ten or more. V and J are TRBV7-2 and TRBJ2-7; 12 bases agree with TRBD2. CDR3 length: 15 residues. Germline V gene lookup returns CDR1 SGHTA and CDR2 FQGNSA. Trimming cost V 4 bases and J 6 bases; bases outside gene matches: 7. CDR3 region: CASSSFLAGGREQYF. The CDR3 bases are TGTGCCAGCAGCTCTTTCCTAGCGGGGGGGCGCGAGCAGTACTTC.

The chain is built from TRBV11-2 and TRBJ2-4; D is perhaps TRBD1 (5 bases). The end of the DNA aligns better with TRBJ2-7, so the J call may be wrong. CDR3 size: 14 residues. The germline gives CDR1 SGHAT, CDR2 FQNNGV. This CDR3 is CASSLDGAAYEQYF. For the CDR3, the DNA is TGTGCCAGCAGCTTAGATGGGGCAGCCTACGAGCAGTACTTC.

CDR3 loop: CASSTGTSGGWNEQFF. The DNA of the CDR3 is TGTGCCAGCAGCACCGGGACTAGCGGGGGATGGAATGAGCAGTTCTTC. The rearrangement links TRBV7-2 to TRBJ2-1; 14 nucleotides line up with TRBD2. The CDR3 consists of 16 residues. Per the germline V gene, CDR1 is SGHTA and CDR2 is FQGNSA. V lost 5 bases and J lost 7; bases outside the gene matches: 7.

This chain's CDR3 is CASGTARSPLHF. CDR3 sequence (DNA): TGTGCCAGCGGGACAGCCAGATCACCCCTCCACTTT. The chain recombines TRBV12-3 or TRBV12-4 with TRBJ1-6, with 7 bases that match TRBD1. This CDR3 spans 12 amino acids. V was pared by 8 bases and J by 10 bases, with 5 bases of the junction left unmatched.

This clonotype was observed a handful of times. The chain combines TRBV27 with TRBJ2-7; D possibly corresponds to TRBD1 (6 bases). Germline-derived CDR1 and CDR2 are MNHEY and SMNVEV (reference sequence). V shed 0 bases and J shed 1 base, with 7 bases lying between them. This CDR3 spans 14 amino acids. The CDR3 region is CASSLSQGSYEQYF. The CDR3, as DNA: TGTGCCAGCAGTTTATCTCAGGGGTCCTACGAGCAGTACTTC.

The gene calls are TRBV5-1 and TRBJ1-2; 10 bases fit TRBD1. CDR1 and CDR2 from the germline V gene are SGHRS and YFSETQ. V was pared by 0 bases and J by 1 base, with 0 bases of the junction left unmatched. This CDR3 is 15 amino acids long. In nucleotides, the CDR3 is TGCGCCAGCAGCTTGGGGACAGGGGGTAACTATGGCTACACCTTC. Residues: CASSLGTGGNYGYTF. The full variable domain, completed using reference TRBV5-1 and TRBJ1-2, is KAGVTQTPRYLIKTRGQQVTLSCSPISGHRSVSWYQQTPGQGLQFLFEYFSETQRNKGNFPGRFSGRQFSNSRSEMNVSTLELGDSALYLCASSLGTGGNYGYTFGSGTRLTVV.

The CDR3 DNA sequence: TGTGCCACCAGCCGTATCGCAGGGGAGGCCTATGGCTACACCTTC. The encoded protein is CATSRIAGEAYGYTF. This rearrangement joins TRBV15 to TRBJ1-2; D is perhaps TRBD1 (6 bases). Germline V lookup: CDR1 LNHNV, CDR2 YYDKDF (reference sequence). Trimming shortened V by 5 bases and J by 4 bases, and 17 bases separated the two germline ends. The CDR3 is 15 residues long.

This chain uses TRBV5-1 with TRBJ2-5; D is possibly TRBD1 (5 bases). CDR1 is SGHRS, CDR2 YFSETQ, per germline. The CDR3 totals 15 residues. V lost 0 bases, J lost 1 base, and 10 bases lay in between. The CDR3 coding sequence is TGCGCCAGCAGCTTGGGACAGATACCCCAAGAGACCCAGTACTTC. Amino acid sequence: CASSLGQIPQETQYF.